This T cell receptor (beta chain) was identified in a study of STAT5B mutations in CD4+ large granular lymphocyte leukemia (dated by TCRdb to between 2021 and 2024). For the wider study: Among healthy controls, the CDR3 'QG' motif was associated with a particular HLA allele. Flow cytometry on FACSCanto II or FACSVerse confirmed that purified fractions exceeded 95% purity among lymphocytes. The study compared the TCRbeta repertoires of patients with CD4+ T-cell large granular lymphocyte leukemia against the TCRbeta repertoires of healthy blood donors. Broader findings and caveats from the paper: Compared with healthy CD4+ repertoires, CD4-sorted patient repertoires appeared more clonal, and this difference remained even after the putative leukemic clones were removed. The main leukemic clonotypes were found to be private to each patient, although around 24% of the main leukemic clonotypes were detected at low frequency in the non-leukemic repertoires of other patients. TRBV06-family usage was enriched among the top patient clones (8/27) compared with healthy controls (2/35). The data were not HLA-matched, and the relatively small sample size could explain the higher clonality seen in CD4+ compared with CD8+ T-LGLL.

The germline V gene gives CDR1 as SGHVS and CDR2 as FQNEAQ. At the junction V is shortened by 5 bases and J by 6 bases, with 11 bases in between. The CDR3 contains 12 residues, cysteine and phenylalanine counted. CDR3 DNA is the only sequence kept; it has 36 bases, read in frame from the first base. Concerning this clone itself: Its cognate antigen has yet to be identified. One base away there is no much larger clone; base qualities are not given.

The immunoSEQ assay at survey resolution was used to sequence TCRbeta rearrangements from genomic DNA. On the authors' methods: A lowest detectable productive clonotype frequency of 2.59 x 10-5 was observed in the TCR sequencing data. Only productive TCRbeta rearrangements, meaning sequences that were complete and in-frame, were kept for the analyses. Simpson clonality, calculated in the immunoSEQ Analyzer version 3.0, was used as the measure of sample clonality. Clones were grouped by frequency into very rare, small, medium, large (1-20%) or hyperexpanded (>20%) categories. OLGA 1.2.3 estimated generation probabilities, VDJtools produced V-gene circos plots, VDJdb was queried for specificities, and GLIPH identified CDR3 motifs. What TCRdb holds here is the immuneACCESS table cut down to in-frame rearrangements. Part of the clones is not present; checked against another copy, under half of the missing clones reflect an unresolved V gene, and the others are unexplained. The V and J calls and clone size were taken over from that table, and D and trimming were inferred from the DNA. The sample table holds under 50,000 clones, of which about four fifths were seen once. In total, the top ten clones hold 0.3% to 0.45% of the sample.

Buffy coats from 30 to 40 blood donors, supplied by the Finnish Red Cross blood service, were used as healthy controls. All TCR-sequenced material derived from peripheral blood: patient blood samples and healthy donor buffy coats. Ficoll-Hypaque gradient centrifugation was used to isolate peripheral blood mononuclear cells. Magnetic purification was used to isolate CD4+ cells from the buffy coats of the healthy controls. The Gentra Puregene Cell and Tissue kit was used to extract genomic DNA, and a Qubit 2.0 fluorometer was used to measure the amount of genomic DNA. Sequencing used CD4+ T cells from blood buffy coats. The sequence is built from TRBV7-8 and TRBJ2-7, with TRBD2 perhaps the D gene, on 5 matching bases. This sequence was found in a human donor in good health. The DNA sequence is as follows: TGTGCCAGCAGCCCCTACCGGGGCGAGCAGTACTTC. This encodes CASSPYRGEQYF. The full variable domain, with segments outside the CDR3 supplied by the reference TRBV7-8 and TRBJ2-7 proteins, appears as GAGVSQSPRYKVAKRGQDVALRCDPISGHVSLFWYQQALGQGPEFLTYFQNEAQLDKSGLPSDRFFAERPEGSVSTLKIQRTQQEDSAVYLCASSPYRGEQYFGPGTRLTVT.